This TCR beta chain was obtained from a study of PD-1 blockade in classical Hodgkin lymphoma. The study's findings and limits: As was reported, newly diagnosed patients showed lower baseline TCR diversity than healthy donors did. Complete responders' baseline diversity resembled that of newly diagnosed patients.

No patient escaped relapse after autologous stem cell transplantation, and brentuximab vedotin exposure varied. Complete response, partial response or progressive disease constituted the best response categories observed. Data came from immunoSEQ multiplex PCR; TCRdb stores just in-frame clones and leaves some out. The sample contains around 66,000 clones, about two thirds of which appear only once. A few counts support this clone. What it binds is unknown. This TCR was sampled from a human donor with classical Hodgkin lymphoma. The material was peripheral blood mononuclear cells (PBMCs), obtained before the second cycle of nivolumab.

The chain's CDR3 is CASSIQGYGGYTF. The CDR3 DNA is TGTGCCAGTAGTATCCAGGGATATGGTGGCTACACCTTC. The chain recombines TRBV19 with TRBJ1-2; tentatively, D is TRBD1 (5 bases). The CDR3 length is 13 residues. V was clipped by 3 bases and J by 7 bases, with 12 bases between them. Germline V gene lookup returns CDR1 LNHDA and CDR2 SQIVND (reference sequence).